This record covers a single TCR beta chain. Its antigen is as yet unknown. Template switching added a universal primer binding site, and final cDNA carried unique molecular identifiers. TCRdb itself ran the 5' RACE reads through MiXCR, one entry per CDR3 protein. The data show approximately 680,000 distinct CDR3 sequences, with 7.1% seen just once and around 1.6% held by the top ten. With 5 bases removed from V and 7 bases from J, the gap between germline ends came to 11 bases. The CDR3 sequence is 12 residues long. The germline gives CDR1 MNHEY, CDR2 SMNVEV (reference sequence). The sample originates from a study of identical twins. Overall study results and limits: Cord blood's abundant beta clonotypes had fewer insertions, unlike memory repertoires. In zero-insertion analyses, partial confounding could arise from invariant MAIT and iNKT cells.

This sample was shared with a second study, whose subject was yellow fever vaccine responses in identical twins.

V is TRBV27 and J is TRBJ1-1, with TRBD1 as a possible D gene (6 bases). This clonotype was obtained from a young woman in good health. Sequenced sample: PBMCs. The CDR3 protein is CASSLTGREAFF. In nucleotides, the CDR3 is TGTGCCAGCAGTCTCACAGGGCGTGAAGCTTTCTTT.